This T cell receptor beta chain emerged from a study of PD-1 blockade in classical Hodgkin lymphoma. The method was immunoSEQ multiplex PCR; TCRdb's version includes in-frame clones alone and lacks a portion of them. The sample holds over 20,000 clones, nearly 75% seen once. Per the germline V gene, CDR1 is SGHDN and CDR2 is FVKESK. Trimming cost V 1 base and J 7 bases, with 13 bases left between them. This CDR3 spans 15 amino acids. No patient escaped relapse after autologous stem cell transplantation, and brentuximab vedotin exposure varied. The clonotype originates from a human donor with classical Hodgkin lymphoma. The sequencing here drew on peripheral blood mononuclear cells (PBMCs), taken before the second cycle of nivolumab. The V gene is TRBV14, the J gene TRBJ1-4; D is possibly TRBD1 (6 bases). DNA of the CDR3: TGTGCCAGCAGCCAAGCGGCAGGGGCAGGTGAAAAACTGTTTTTT. This encodes CASSQAAGAGEKLFF. Using reference TRBV14 and TRBJ1-4 for the parts outside the CDR3, the full variable domain is EAGVTQFPSHSVIEKGQTVTLRCDPISGHDNLYWYRRVMGKEIKFLLHFVKESKQDESGMPNNRFLAERTGGTYSTLKVQPAELEDSGVYFCASSQAAGAGEKLFFGSGTQLSVL.